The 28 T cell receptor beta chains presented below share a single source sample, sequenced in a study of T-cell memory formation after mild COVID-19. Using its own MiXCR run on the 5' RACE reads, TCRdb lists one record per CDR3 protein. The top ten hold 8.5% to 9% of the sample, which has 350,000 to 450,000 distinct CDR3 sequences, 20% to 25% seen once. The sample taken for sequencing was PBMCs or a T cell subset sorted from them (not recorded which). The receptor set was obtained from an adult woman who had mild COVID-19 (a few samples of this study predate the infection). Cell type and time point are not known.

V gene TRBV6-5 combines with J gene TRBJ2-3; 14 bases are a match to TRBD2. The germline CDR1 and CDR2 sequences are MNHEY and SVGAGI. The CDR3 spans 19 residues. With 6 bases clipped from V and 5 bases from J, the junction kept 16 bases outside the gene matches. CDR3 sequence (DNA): TGTGCCAGCAGATTAATCTCGGGACTAGCGGGAGAGGGGGAAGATACGCAGTATTTT. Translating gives CASRLISGLAGEGEDTQYF.

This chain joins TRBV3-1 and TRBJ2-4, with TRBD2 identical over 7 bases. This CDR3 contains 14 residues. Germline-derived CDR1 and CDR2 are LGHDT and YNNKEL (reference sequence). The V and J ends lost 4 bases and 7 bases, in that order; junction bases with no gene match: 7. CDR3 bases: TGTGCCAGCAGCCCGCGACTAGCCCCTAACATTCAGTACTTC. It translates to CASSPRLAPNIQYF.

CDR3 in amino acids: CASSQEIVAYSGRAVRPYNEQFF. CDR3 in DNA: TGTGCCAGCAGCCAAGAGATTGTTGCCTACAGCGGGAGGGCCGTCAGACCATACAATGAGCAGTTCTTC. The V call is TRBV4-2, the J call TRBJ2-1, with 10 bases identical to TRBD2. Germline CDR1 and CDR2: LGHNA and YNFKEQ. Unmatched junction bases numbered 24, after V lost 0 bases and J lost 4 bases. This CDR3 is built from 23 residues.

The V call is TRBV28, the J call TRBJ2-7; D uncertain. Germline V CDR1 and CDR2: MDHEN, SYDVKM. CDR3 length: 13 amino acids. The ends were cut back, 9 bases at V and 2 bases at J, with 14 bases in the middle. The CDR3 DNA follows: TGTGCCAGTCGTGACAACTGGACCTACGAGCAGTACTTC. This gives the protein CASRDNWTYEQYF.

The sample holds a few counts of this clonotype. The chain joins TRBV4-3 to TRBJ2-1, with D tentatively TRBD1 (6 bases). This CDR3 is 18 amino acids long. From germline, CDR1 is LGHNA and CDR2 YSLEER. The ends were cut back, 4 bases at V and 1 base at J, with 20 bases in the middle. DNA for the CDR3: TGCGCCAGCAGCCTCCAACTCCTCGGACAGACGTCCTACAATGAGCAGTTCTTC. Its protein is CASSLQLLGQTSYNEQFF.

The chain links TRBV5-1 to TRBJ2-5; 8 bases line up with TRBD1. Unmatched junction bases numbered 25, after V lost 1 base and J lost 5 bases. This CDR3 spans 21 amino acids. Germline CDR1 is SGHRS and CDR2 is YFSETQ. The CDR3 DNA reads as TGCGCCAGCAGCTTGTCGACGTCGGGGAGAGGTGTCAGGGGGCGACAGGAGACCCAGTACTTC. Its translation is CASSLSTSGRGVRGRQETQYF.

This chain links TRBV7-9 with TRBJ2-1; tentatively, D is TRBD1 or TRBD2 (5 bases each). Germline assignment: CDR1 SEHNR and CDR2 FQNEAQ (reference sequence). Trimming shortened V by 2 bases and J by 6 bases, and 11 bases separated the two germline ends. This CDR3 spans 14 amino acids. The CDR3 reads CASSLFEGSNEQFF. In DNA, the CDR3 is TGTGCCAGCAGCTTATTTGAGGGGAGCAATGAGCAGTTCTTC. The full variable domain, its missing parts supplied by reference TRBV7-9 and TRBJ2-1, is DTGVSQNPRHKITKRGQNVTFRCDPISEHNRLYWYRQTLGQGPEFLTYFQNEAQLEKSRLLSDRFSAERPKGSFSTLEIQRTEQGDSAMYLCASSLFEGSNEQFFGPGTRLTVL.

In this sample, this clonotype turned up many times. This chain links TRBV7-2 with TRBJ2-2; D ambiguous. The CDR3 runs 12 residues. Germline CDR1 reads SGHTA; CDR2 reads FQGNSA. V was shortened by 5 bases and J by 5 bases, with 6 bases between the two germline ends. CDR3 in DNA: TGTGCCAGCAGCCGTTTTACCGGGGAGCTGTTTTTT. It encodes CASSRFTGELFF. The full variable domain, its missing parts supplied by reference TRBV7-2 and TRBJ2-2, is GAGVSQSPSNKVTEKGKDVELRCDPISGHTALYWYRQSLGQGLEFLIYFQGNSAPDKSGLPSDRFSAERTGGSVSTLTIQRTQQEDSAVYLCASSRFTGELFFGEGSRLTVL.

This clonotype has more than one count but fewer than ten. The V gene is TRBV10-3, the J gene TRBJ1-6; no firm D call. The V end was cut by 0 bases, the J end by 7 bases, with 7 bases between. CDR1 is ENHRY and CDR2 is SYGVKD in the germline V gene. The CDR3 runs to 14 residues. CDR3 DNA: TGTGCCATCAGTGAGTCAGGCAAGAATTCACCCCTCCACTTT. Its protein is CAISESGKNSPLHF.

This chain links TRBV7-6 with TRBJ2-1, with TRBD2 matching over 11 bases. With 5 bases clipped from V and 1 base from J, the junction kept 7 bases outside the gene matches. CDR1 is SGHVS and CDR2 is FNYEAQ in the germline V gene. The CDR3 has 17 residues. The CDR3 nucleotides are TGTGCCAGCAGCCAACTTACTAGCGGGGGTTCCTACAATGAGCAGTTCTTC. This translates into CASSQLTSGGSYNEQFF.

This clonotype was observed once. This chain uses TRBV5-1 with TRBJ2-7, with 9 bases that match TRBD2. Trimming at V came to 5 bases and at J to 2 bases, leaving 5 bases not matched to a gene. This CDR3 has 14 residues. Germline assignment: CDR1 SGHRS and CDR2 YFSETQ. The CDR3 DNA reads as TGCGCCAGCAGATTAGCGGGGGCTACCTACGAGCAGTACTTC. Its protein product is CASRLAGATYEQYF.

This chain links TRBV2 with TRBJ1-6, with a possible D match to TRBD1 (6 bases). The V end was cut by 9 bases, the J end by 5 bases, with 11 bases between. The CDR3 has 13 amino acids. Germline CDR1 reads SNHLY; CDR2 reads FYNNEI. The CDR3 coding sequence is TGTGCCAGTCGGACAGCCAATAATTCACCCCTCCACTTT. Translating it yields CASRTANNSPLHF.

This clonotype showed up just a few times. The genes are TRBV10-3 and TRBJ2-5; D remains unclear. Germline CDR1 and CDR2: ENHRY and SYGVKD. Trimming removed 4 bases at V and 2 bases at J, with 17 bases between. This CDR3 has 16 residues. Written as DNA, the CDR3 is TGTGCCATCAGTGGGCTGCTCTGGCTACATCAAGAGACCCAGTACTTC. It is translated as CAISGLLWLHQETQYF.

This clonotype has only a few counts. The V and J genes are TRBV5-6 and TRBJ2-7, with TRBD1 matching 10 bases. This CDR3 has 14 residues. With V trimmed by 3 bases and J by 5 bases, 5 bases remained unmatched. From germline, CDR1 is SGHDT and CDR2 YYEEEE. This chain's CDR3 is CASSSGTGVHEQYF. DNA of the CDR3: TGTGCCAGCAGCTCCGGGACAGGGGTACACGAGCAGTACTTC.

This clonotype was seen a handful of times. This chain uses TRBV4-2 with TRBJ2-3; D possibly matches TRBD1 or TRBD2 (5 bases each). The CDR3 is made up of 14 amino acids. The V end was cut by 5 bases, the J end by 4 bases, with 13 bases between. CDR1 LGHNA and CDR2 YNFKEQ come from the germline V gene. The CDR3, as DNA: TGTGCCAGCAGCGATGCAGGGAGCCCAGATACGCAGTATTTT. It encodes CASSDAGSPDTQYF.

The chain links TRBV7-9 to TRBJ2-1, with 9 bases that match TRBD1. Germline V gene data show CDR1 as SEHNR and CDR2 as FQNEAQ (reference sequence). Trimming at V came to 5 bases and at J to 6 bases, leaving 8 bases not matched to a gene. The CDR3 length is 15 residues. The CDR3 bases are TGTGCCAGCAGCGTAGGGACAGGGTCGGTCAATGAGCAGTTCTTC. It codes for CASSVGTGSVNEQFF.

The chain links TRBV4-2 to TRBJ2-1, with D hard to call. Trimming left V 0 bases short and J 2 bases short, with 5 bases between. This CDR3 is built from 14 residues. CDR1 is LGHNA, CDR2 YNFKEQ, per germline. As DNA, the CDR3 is TGTGCCAGCAGCCAAGATGCCACCTACAATGAGCAGTTCTTC. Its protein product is CASSQDATYNEQFF.

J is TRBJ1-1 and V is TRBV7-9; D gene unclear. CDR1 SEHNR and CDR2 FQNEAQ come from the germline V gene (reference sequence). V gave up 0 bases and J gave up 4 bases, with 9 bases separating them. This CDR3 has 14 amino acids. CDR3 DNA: TGTGCCAGCAGCTTAGCGGGGATTGGCACTGAAGCTTTCTTT. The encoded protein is CASSLAGIGTEAFF.

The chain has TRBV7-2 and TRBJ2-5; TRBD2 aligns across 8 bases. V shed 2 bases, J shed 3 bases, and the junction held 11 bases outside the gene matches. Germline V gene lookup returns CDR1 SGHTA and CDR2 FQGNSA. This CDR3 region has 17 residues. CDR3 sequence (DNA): TGTGCCAGCAGCTTACCGGTCCTGGGACTAGGGGAAGAGACCCAGTACTTC. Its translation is CASSLPVLGLGEETQYF. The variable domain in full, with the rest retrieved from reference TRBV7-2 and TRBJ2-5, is GAGVSQSPSNKVTEKGKDVELRCDPISGHTALYWYRQSLGQGLEFLIYFQGNSAPDKSGLPSDRFSAERTGGSVSTLTIQRTQQEDSAVYLCASSLPVLGLGEETQYFGPGTRLLVL.

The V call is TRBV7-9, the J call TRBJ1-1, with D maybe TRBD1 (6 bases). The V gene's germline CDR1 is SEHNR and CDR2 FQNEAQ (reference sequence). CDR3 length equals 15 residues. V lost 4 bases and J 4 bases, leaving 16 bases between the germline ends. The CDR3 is CASSYGGGLGTEAFF. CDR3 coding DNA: TGTGCCAGCAGCTACGGGGGGGGGCTGGGCACTGAAGCTTTCTTT.

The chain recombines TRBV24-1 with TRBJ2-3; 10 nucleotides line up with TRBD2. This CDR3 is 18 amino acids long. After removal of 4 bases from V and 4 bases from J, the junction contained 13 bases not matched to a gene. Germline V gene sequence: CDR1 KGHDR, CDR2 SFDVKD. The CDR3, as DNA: TGTGCCACCAGTGACACCCCCTGGGGAGCGGGGGGGCCAGATACGCAGTATTTT. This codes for CATSDTPWGAGGPDTQYF.

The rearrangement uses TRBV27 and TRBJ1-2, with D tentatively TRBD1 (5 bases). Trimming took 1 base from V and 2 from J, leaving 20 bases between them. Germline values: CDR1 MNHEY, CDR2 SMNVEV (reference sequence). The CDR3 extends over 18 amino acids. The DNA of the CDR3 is TGTGCCAGCAGTTTATTTTTCGATGGGGGAATGGGGAACTATGGCTACACCTTC. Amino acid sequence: CASSLFFDGGMGNYGYTF.

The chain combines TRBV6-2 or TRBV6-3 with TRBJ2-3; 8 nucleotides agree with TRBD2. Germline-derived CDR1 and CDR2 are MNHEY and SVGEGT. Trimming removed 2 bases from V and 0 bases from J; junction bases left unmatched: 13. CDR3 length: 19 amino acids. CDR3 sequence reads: CASSYLAGARHPSTDTQYF. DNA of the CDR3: TGTGCCAGCAGTTACCTAGCGGGCGCCCGTCACCCTAGCACAGATACGCAGTATTTT.

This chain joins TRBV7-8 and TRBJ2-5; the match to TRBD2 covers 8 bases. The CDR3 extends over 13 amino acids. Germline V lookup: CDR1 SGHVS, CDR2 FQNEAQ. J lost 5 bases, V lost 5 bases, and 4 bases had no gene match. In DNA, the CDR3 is TGTGCCAGCAGCGGGGGACTAGAGGAGACCCAGTACTTC. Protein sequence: CASSGGLEETQYF. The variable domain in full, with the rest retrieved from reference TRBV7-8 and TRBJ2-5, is GAGVSQSPRYKVAKRGQDVALRCDPISGHVSLFWYQQALGQGPEFLTYFQNEAQLDKSGLPSDRFFAERPEGSVSTLKIQRTQQEDSAVYLCASSGGLEETQYFGPGTRLLVL.

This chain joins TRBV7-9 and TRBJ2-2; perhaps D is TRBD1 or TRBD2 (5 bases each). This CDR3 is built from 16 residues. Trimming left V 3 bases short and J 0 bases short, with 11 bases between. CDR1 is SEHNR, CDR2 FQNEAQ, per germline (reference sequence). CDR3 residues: CASSFSGDANTGELFF. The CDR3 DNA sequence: TGTGCCAGCAGCTTCTCCGGGGACGCGAACACCGGGGAGCTGTTTTTT.

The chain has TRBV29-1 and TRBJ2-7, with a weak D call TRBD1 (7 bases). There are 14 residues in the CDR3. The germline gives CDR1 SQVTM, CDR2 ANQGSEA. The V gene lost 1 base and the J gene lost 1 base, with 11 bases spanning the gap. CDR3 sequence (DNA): TGCAGCGTTGAAGTCCCAGGGGGGTCCTACGAGCAGTACTTC. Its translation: CSVEVPGGSYEQYF.

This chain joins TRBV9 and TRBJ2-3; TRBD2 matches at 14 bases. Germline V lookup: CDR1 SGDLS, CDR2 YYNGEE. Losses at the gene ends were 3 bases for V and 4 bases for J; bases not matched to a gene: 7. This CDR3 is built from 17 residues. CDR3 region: CASSAQGTSGGADTQYF. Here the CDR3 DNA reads TGTGCCAGCAGCGCACAAGGGACTAGCGGGGGTGCAGATACGCAGTATTTT.

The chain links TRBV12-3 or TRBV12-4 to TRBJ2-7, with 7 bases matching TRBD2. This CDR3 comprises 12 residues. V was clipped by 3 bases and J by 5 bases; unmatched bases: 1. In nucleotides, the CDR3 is TGTGCCAGCAGTTTCGGGACTAACGAGCAGTACTTC. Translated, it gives CASSFGTNEQYF.